These 20 T cell receptor beta chains came from one sample sequenced in a study of CD8+ T cells in alopecia areata (dated by TCRdb to the late 2010s). To prepare the library, the immunoSEQ multiplex PCR assay was applied. RNA was extracted from all samples and reverse transcribed into cDNA, which served as template for TCR sequencing. The clones in this table, taken by TCRdb from immuneACCESS, are in-frame only. Not every clone is retained; where verified, under half of the shortfall comes from an unresolved V gene, and the cause of the rest is unknown. This sample comprises 150,000 to 250,000 clones, about 60% of them detected only once. Together, the top ten hold over 3% of the sample. In light of the paper, this sample's time point label describes: about 4 weeks on oral tofacitinib. The treatment or condition label for this specimen denotes: oral pan-JAK inhibitor, 5-10 mg twice daily. The starting material was CD4+ T cells sorted from blood, obtained at week 4, from a patient treated with tofacitinib. All receptors derive from a human donor with alopecia areata.

The genes are TRBV15 and TRBJ1-4; D not certain. The CDR3 is 14 amino acids. V gave up 4 bases and J gave up 10 bases, with 16 bases separating them. Germline loops: CDR1 LNHNV, CDR2 YYDKDF (reference sequence). CDR3: CATSKDRALGKLFF. CDR3 bases: TGTGCCACCAGCAAAGATCGAGCCCTGGGAAAACTGTTTTTT.

This clone has a single count. One end of the junction is discordant with germline, which a read error may explain. The CDR3 spells CASSSGTGNEQYF. The CDR3 bases are TGTGCTAGCAGCTCAGGGACAGGGAACGAGCAGTACTTC. The chain has TRBV7-7 and TRBJ2-7; 9 nucleotides match TRBD1. This CDR3 contains 13 residues. The germline V gene encodes CDR1 SSHAT and CDR2 FNYEAQ (reference sequence).

The V gene is TRBV30, the J gene TRBJ1-1, with 10 positions matching TRBD1. V shed 1 base and J 2 bases; nucleotides not matched to a gene: 4. This CDR3 spans 15 amino acids. Per the germline V gene, CDR1 is GTSNPN and CDR2 is SVGIG (reference sequence). The CDR3 here is CAWSGQGADNTEAFF. As DNA, the CDR3 is TGTGCCTGGAGTGGACAGGGGGCCGATAACACTGAAGCTTTCTTT.

The chain couples TRBV5-1 to TRBJ1-2; maybe TRBD1 (5 bases). Germline loops: CDR1 SGHRS, CDR2 YFSETQ. The CDR3 contains 11 residues. The V end was cut by 8 bases, the J end by 7 bases, with 12 bases between. Here the CDR3 DNA reads TGCGCCAGTAACCAGACAGCTGGCTACACCTTC. Its protein is CASNQTAGYTF.

CDR3 in DNA: TGTGCCAGCAGCCGGCCGATGGGGCCCAGCACAGATACGCAGTATTTT. This encodes CASSRPMGPSTDTQYF. This chain connects TRBV4-2 to TRBJ2-3; weak D call: TRBD1 (5 bases). Trimming removed 4 bases at V and 0 bases at J, with 14 bases between. The CDR3 is 16 amino acids. Germline CDR1 and CDR2: LGHNA and YNFKEQ.

This sequence joins TRBV4-1 and TRBJ2-1; 8 bases line up with TRBD1. The CDR3 loop spans 18 amino acids. The trim removed 3 bases at V and 7 bases at J, leaving 17 bases unmatched. Per the germline V gene, CDR1 is MGHRA and CDR2 is YSYEKL. CDR3 region: CASSHPGARRGLGNEQFF. DNA for the CDR3: TGCGCCAGCAGCCACCCCGGGGCCCGCAGGGGGCTCGGGAATGAGCAGTTCTTC.

This chain connects TRBV18 to TRBJ2-1, with no clear D. This CDR3 spans 13 amino acids. Trimming removed 6 bases at V and 3 bases at J, with 9 bases between. In germline, CDR1 is KGHSH, CDR2 LQKENI. The CDR3 nucleotides read TGTGCCAGCTCTGAGACACTCTACAATGAGCAGTTCTTC. Translating gives CASSETLYNEQFF.

This clone has a single count. The J gene is TRBJ2-5, the V gene TRBV7-9, with a tentative D call TRBD2 (5 bases). This CDR3 has 14 residues. CDR1 is SEHNR and CDR2 is FQNEAQ in the germline V gene (reference sequence). Between the trimmed V and J ends, which lost 3 bases and 1 base, there was a span of 9 bases. The CDR3 DNA reads as TGTGCCAGCAGCTTCAGACTACCCCAAGAGACCCAGTACTTC. Residues: CASSFRLPQETQYF.

The chain uses TRBV29-1 and TRBJ1-2, with D hard to call. There are 14 residues in the CDR3. V lost 6 bases and J 0 bases, leaving 14 bases between the germline ends. The V gene's germline CDR1 is SQVTM and CDR2 ANQGSEA. CDR3 residues: CSVASGFTNYGYTF. CDR3 coding DNA: TGCAGCGTAGCTTCTGGTTTCACTAACTATGGCTACACCTTC.

The chain joins TRBV15 to TRBJ2-3, with 8 bases that match TRBD1. Trimming cost V 3 bases and J 5 bases; bases outside gene matches: 7. Germline V gives CDR1 LNHNV, CDR2 YYDKDF (reference sequence). There are 15 residues in the CDR3. CDR3 region: CATSSPDRGLDTQYF. The CDR3 DNA sequence: TGTGCCACCAGCAGCCCTGACAGGGGCTTAGATACGCAGTATTTT.

This clone was counted between two and nine times. The rearrangement joins TRBV11-2 to TRBJ1-2; D may be TRBD1 (6 bases). Germline loops: CDR1 SGHAT, CDR2 FQNNGV. The CDR3 consists of 15 residues. Trimming took off 5 bases at V and 1 base at J, with 14 bases between the two ends. The CDR3 DNA follows: TGTGCCAGCAGCGGCCGGGGGGCGATTAACTATGGCTACACCTTC. It specifies CASSGRGAINYGYTF.

The rearrangement uses TRBV29-1 and TRBJ2-4, with 9 bases lining up with TRBD2. CDR3 size: 15 residues. V trimming: 3 bases; J trimming: 3 bases; junction bases outside the gene matches: 6. From germline, CDR1 is SQVTM and CDR2 ANQGSEA. This CDR3 is CSVDPPSGVKNIQYF. The CDR3 nucleotides are TGCAGCGTTGATCCGCCTAGCGGGGTCAAAAACATTCAGTACTTC.

This chain uses TRBV27 with TRBJ1-5; 7 bases map to TRBD1. CDR3 length equals 15 residues. The V segment lost 6 bases and the J segment 0 bases; nucleotides outside the gene matches: 5. CDR1 MNHEY and CDR2 SMNVEV come from the germline V gene (reference sequence). CDR3 region: CASSPTGTSNQPQHF. In nucleotides, the CDR3 is TGTGCCAGCAGCCCGACAGGGACTAGCAATCAGCCCCAGCATTTT.

A few counts support this clone. This rearrangement joins TRBV29-1 to TRBJ2-3, with a tentative D call TRBD2 (5 bases). The CDR3 sequence is 13 residues long. Germline V gene lookup returns CDR1 SQVTM and CDR2 ANQGSEA. The V end was cut by 6 bases, the J end by 2 bases, with 12 bases between. The CDR3 bases are TGCAGCGTCTTGCCGGGGTACACAGATACGCAGTATTTT. It is translated as CSVLPGYTDTQYF.

For the CDR3, the DNA is TGTGCCAGCAGTTCCGGTGGACTTGTAGATACGCAGTATTTT. Translation gives CASSSGGLVDTQYF. The V gene is TRBV28, the J gene TRBJ2-3, with D possibly TRBD2 on 5 matching bases. The germline CDR1 and CDR2 sequences are MDHEN and SYDVKM. Trimming took 4 bases from V and 5 from J, leaving 13 bases between them. The CDR3 length is 14 residues.

V usage is TRBV28 and J usage is TRBJ2-7; TRBD2 matches at 9 bases. After removal of 7 bases from V and 2 bases from J, the junction contained 9 bases not matched to a gene. The germline CDR1 and CDR2 sequences are MDHEN and SYDVKM. The CDR3 extends over 15 amino acids. The DNA of the CDR3 is TGTGCCAGCAACACCATAGCGGGGGAGACCTACGAGCAGTACTTC. Protein product: CASNTIAGETYEQYF.

V usage is TRBV13 and J usage is TRBJ2-7; tentatively, D is TRBD1 or TRBD2 (5 bases each). V was cut by 4 bases and J by 0 bases, with 19 bases left in between. This CDR3 spans 17 amino acids. Germline V gives CDR1 PRHDT, CDR2 FYEKMQ (reference sequence). CDR3 coding DNA: TGTGCCAGCAGCTGGGGGATCGGGATATACAGCTCCTACGAGCAGTACTTC. Its translation: CASSWGIGIYSSYEQYF.

V usage is TRBV30 and J usage is TRBJ1-5; D gene unclear. Germline CDR1 is GTSNPN and CDR2 is SVGIG (reference sequence). The CDR3 contains 14 residues. Trimming left V 2 bases short and J 1 base short, with 9 bases between. The DNA for the CDR3 is TGTGCCTGGAGTCGGGGTGGGAGCAATCAGCCCCAGCATTTT. It is translated as CAWSRGGSNQPQHF.

As concerns this clone: Other DNA sequences in this specimen translate into the identical CDR3. The chain employs TRBV18 and TRBJ2-5, with D uncertain. This CDR3 has 14 amino acids. The germline V gene encodes CDR1 KGHSH and CDR2 LQKENI. V lost 0 bases and J 2 bases, leaving 7 bases between the germline ends. The chain's CDR3 is CASSPPGTQETQYF. CDR3 nucleotide sequence: TGTGCCAGCTCACCACCGGGTACTCAAGAGACCCAGTACTTC.

There are a few counts of this clone. The same CDR3 also results from other DNA sequences found in this sample. V is TRBV29-1 and J is TRBJ2-5; no firm D call. The V end lost 4 bases, the J end lost 3 bases, and 3 bases lay between the germline ends. This CDR3 is 10 amino acids long. Germline CDR1 and CDR2: SQVTM and ANQGSEA. CDR3 region: CSVGEETQYF. CDR3 nucleotide sequence: TGCAGCGTTGGGGAAGAGACCCAGTACTTC.